This TCR beta chain is from a study of cytomegalovirus exposure and HLA in healthy donors. Study-level findings and limits: The study recorded 150 to 200 TCR beta chains that were cytomegalovirus-associated.

The primer mix had 60 Vbeta and 13 Jbeta primers. Method: immunoSEQ multiplex PCR; TCRdb's copy keeps in-frame clones and lacks some. Altogether 120,000 to 150,000 clones are present, about 75% being singletons, with the ten largest covering 4% to 5.5%. Donors showed nominal health when sampled, although they likely had unrecorded immune exposures. Germline V lookup: CDR1 SGHRS, CDR2 YFSETQ. The germline V and J ends were trimmed by 7 bases and 6 bases, with 19 bases remaining between them. This CDR3 contains 14 residues. This clone has a single count. Its specificity is unknown. The sequencing sample was made of PBMCs. This TCR came from a man aged 55 to 70 in good health and CMV-seronegative. The chain links TRBV5-1 to TRBJ1-1; a possible D gene is TRBD1 (6 bases). CDR3 nucleotides: TGCGCCAGCGGGTCAAAAGGGGGGGCTGCTGAAGCTTTCTTT. It is translated as CASGSKGGAAEAFF. Full variable domain (rest looked up from reference TRBV5-1 and TRBJ1-1): KAGVTQTPRYLIKTRGQQVTLSCSPISGHRSVSWYQQTPGQGLQFLFEYFSETQRNKGNFPGRFSGRQFSNSRSEMNVSTLELGDSALYLCASGSKGGAAEAFFGQGTRLTVV.